Sequencing of this T cell receptor (beta chain) was carried out in a study of blood T cell repertoires in COVID-19. In germline, CDR1 is MDHEN, CDR2 SYDVKM. The CDR3 loop spans 15 amino acids. J lost 2 bases, V lost 7 bases, and 7 bases had no gene match. Only in-frame clones appear in the TCRdb table, and some are missing; sequencing was by immunoSEQ multiplex PCR. The data contain some 330,000 clones, 80% to 90% of them seen just once; the ten biggest clones take up under 6%. A few counts support this clone. The receptor's source is a man aged 25 to 40 who had recovered from COVID-19. The sample was PBMCs or T cells enriched from blood (not recorded which). The rearrangement joins TRBV28 to TRBJ2-7; 11 nucleotides line up with TRBD2. As DNA, the CDR3 is TGTGCCAGCACCCAACTTAGCGGGGGGGCCTACGAGCAGTACTTC. Translation gives CASTQLSGGAYEQYF.